The clone carrying this TCR beta chain was found a few times. The V gene's germline CDR1 is SNHLY and CDR2 FYNNEI. V shed 3 bases and J shed 2 bases, with 13 bases lying between them. CDR3 length equals 15 residues. This entry comes from a study of patients and donors after allogeneic stem cell transplantation. TCRdb recomputed calls from the RT-PCR reads with MiXCR, one row per CDR3 protein. The repertoire consists of about 960,000 distinct CDR3 sequences, with under 20% occurring once and the leading ten covering roughly 6%. V gene TRBV2 combines with J gene TRBJ1-1, with D unresolved. Sequencing input: blood, either unsorted or a sorted T cell fraction (not recorded which). This sequence was found in a human donor who was either an allogeneic HSCT recipient or a stem cell or donor lymphocyte infusion donor (not recorded which). It is not recorded whose cells these are; they may come from a transplant donor. The CDR3: CASSEVPRVNTEAFF. The CDR3 coding sequence is TGTGCCAGCAGTGAGGTGCCAAGGGTAAACACTGAAGCTTTCTTT.